This TCR beta chain was sequenced in a study of blood T cell repertoires in COVID-19 (dated by TCRdb to the early 2020s). About the study as a whole: Collaborator samples came from the United States, Italy and Spain and covered acute and convalescent phases of COVID-19. The repertoires were made available in a free public database intended to serve as a resource for research on the immune response to SARS-CoV-2. HLA class I and class II types, where available, came from metadata supplied by the sample provider rather than from assay-based typing. Samples came from the ongoing ImmuneRACE study (first 160 participants) plus 1,254 subjects from 6 global collaborators. Deeply sampled blood TCRbeta repertoires from subjects exposed to, actively infected with, or recovered from COVID-19 were included in the dataset. The prospective study material was composed of cDNA or gDNA derived from T cells, B-cell-depleted T cells, or PBMCs. Sample metadata almost always included a de-identified subject ID, COVID-19 status, age in years and sex. The paper as a whole reports these results and caveats: Clinical and demographic metadata were provided uncurated, with the amount varying by source and participant.

As regards this clone: Its antigen is still unknown. Base qualities are not at hand, and no much larger clone is one base apart.

The immunoSEQ Assay, a bias-controlled multiplex PCR, was used to amplify TCRbeta CDR3 regions from genomic DNA. The original pipeline was this. Nucleated cell counts per sample were estimated from amplification of reference gene primers within the assay. To quantify the absolute abundance of each unique TCRbeta CDR3 rearrangement, sequence reads were collapsed and filtered. For each sample, productive Simpson clonality was calculated as the square root of Simpson's diversity index over productive rearrangements. The table comes from immuneACCESS by way of TCRdb, which keeps in-frame sequences with V and J called. Part of the clones is missing from these tables; in studies checked, under half for an unresolved V gene and the rest for unknown reasons. Clonal size and the V and J genes are those of that table, whereas D and trimming came from the DNA. Counted in this sample were more than 250,000 clones; just over 85% of them appeared once. The top ten constitute 10% of the sample.

V sheds 3 bases and J sheds 1 base, leaving 12 bases between their ends. Inclusive of the bounding cysteine and phenylalanine, the CDR3 is 16 residues long. Only the CDR3 portion is preserved as DNA: 48 bases, with reading frame beginning at the first base. CDR1 and CDR2 were assigned from the germline V gene (reference sequence) as SEHNR and FQNEAQ. Participants in the prospective study were aged roughly 18 to 100 years, lived in more than 20 United States geographic areas, and enrolled through a virtual design. In the prospective study, participants were assigned to cohorts based on the clinical history participants reported in a screening survey and a study questionnaire. ImmuneRACE Cohort 3 recovered participants were defined by two consecutive negative NP/OP PCR tests, healthcare professional clearance, or symptom resolution. Each participant in the prospective study had whole blood, serum and a nasopharyngeal or oropharyngeal swab collected by mobile phlebotomists. Prospective study participants could optionally give additional blood draws and questionnaires over an approximately 2-month period. Prospective study blood samples were shipped either frozen or at room temperature before DNA extraction.

The clonotype was recovered from a woman between 18 and 29 years old who had recovered from COVID-19. Sample: PBMCs or T cells enriched from blood (not recorded which). The chain is made from TRBV7-9 and TRBJ2-2, with TRBD1 tentatively as D gene (5 bases match). The CDR3 region: CASSFGRVGNTGELFF. Read as DNA, the sequence is TGTGCCAGCAGCTTCGGCAGGGTAGGGAACACCGGGGAGCTGTTTTTT.